The table lists the clone carrying this T cell receptor beta chain with many counts. Its antigen is as yet unknown. This entry is derived from a study of metastatic and nonmetastatic thyroid tumors. Looking at the study overall: Repertoires were compared across blood and tumor or nodule tissue from malignant and benign thyroid patients. Overall study results and limits: According to reports, the diversity of TCR beta was significantly higher in malignant thyroid tumors than in benign nodules, and this held in both blood and tumor samples.

The trim removed 4 bases at V and 6 bases at J, leaving 7 bases unmatched. CDR1 SGDLS and CDR2 YYNGEE come from the germline V gene. This CDR3 has 16 amino acids. MiXCR was used by TCRdb to re-call the PCR reads. The table records around 30,000 clones, about an eighth of them present only once. Every patient was untreated before thyroid surgery. The sample consisted of blood. The chain uses TRBV9 and TRBJ2-1; TRBD2 aligns across 13 bases. The sequence derives from a female donor with papillary thyroid cancer or a benign thyroid nodule (not recorded which). Some clones in this sample may be carry-over from other donors' samples. The chain's CDR3 is CASSPRTSGSSNEQFF. In DNA form, the CDR3 reads TGTGCCAGCAGCCCACGGACTAGCGGGAGTAGCAATGAGCAGTTCTTC. Complete variable domain (other parts from reference TRBV9 and TRBJ2-1): DSGVTQTPKHLITATGQRVTLRCSPRSGDLSVYWYQQSLDQGLQFLIQYYNGEERAKGNILERFSAQQFPDLHSELNLSSLELGDSALYFCASSPRTSGSSNEQFFGPGTRLTVL.